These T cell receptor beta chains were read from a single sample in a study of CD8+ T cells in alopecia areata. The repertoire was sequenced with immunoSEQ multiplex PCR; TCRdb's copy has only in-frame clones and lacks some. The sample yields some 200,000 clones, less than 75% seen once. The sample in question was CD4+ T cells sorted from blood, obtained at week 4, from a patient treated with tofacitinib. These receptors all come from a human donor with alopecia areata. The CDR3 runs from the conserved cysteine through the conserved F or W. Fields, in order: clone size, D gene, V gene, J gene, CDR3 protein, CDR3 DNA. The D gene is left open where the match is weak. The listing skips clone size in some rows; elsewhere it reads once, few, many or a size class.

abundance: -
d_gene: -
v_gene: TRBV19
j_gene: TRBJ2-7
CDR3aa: CASSIGPGNSYEQYF
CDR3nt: TGTGCCAGTAGTATAGGTCCGGGAAACTCCTACGAGCAGTACTTC

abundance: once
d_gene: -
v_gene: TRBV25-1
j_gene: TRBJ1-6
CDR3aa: CASSESRGGNSPLHF
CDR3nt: TGTGCCAGCAGTGAATCCAGGGGCGGGAATTCACCCCTCCACTTT

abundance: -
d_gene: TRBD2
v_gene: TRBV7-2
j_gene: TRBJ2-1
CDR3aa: CASSSAILATDEQFF
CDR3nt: TGTGCCAGCAGCTCCGCCATACTAGCGACGGATGAGCAGTTCTTC

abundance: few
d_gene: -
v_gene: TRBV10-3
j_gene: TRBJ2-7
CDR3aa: CAITVSSSYEQYF
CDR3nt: TGTGCCATCACCGTCAGCAGCTCCTACGAGCAGTACTTC

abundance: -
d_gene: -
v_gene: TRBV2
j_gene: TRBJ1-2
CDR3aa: CASSDRGSYGYTF
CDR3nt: TGTGCCAGCAGTGACAGGGGTAGCTATGGCTACACCTTC

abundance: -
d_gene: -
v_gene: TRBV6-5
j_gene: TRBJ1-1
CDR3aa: CASSYLPSTNTEAFF
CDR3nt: TGTGCCAGCAGTTATTTACCCAGCACGAACACTGAAGCTTTCTTT

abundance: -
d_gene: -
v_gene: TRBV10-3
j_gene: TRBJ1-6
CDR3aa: CAIKMTVNSPLHF
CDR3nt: TGTGCCATCAAAATGACAGTTAATTCACCCCTCCACTTT

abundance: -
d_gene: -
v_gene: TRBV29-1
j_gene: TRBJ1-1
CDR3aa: CSVQNTEAFF
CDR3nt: TGCAGCGTACAGAACACTGAAGCTTTCTTT

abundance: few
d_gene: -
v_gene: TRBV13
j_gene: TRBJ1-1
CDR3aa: CASSLFSGEEDTEAFF
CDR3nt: TGTGCCAGCAGCTTATTCTCAGGGGAGGAGGACACTGAAGCTTTCTTT

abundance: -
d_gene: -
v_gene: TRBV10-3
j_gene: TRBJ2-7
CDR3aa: CAIRPGVTSYEQYF
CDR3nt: TGTGCCATCCGCCCGGGGGTTACCTCCTACGAGCAGTACTTC

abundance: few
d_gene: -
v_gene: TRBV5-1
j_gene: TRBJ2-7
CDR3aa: CASSLEGPRQYF
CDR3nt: TGCGCCAGCAGCTTGGAAGGGCCCCGGCAGTACTTC

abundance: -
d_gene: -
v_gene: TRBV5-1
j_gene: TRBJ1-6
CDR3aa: CASSLSASGNSPLHF
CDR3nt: TGCGCCAGCAGCCTCTCTGCCAGCGGGAATTCACCCCTCCACTTT

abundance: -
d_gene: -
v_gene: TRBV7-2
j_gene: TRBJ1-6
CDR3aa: CASSLGPGENSPLHF
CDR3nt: TGTGCCAGCAGCTTAGGACCTGGAGAGAATTCACCCCTCCACTTT

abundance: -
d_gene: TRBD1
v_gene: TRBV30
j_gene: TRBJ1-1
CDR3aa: CAWSLWGQGEAFF
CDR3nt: TGTGCCTGGAGTCTCTGGGGACAGGGAGAAGCTTTCTTT

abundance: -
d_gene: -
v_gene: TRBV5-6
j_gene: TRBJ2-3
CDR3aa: CASSPVSTDTQYF
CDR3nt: TGTGCCAGCAGCCCGGTTTCCACAGATACGCAGTATTTT

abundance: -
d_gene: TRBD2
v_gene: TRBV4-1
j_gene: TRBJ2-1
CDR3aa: CASSQTGTSSYNEQFF
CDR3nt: TGCGCCAGCAGCCAGACCGGGACTAGCTCCTACAATGAGCAGTTCTTC

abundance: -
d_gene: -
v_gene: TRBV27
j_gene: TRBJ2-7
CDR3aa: CASSYKRGPYEQYF
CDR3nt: TGTGCCAGCAGTTACAAAAGGGGCCCATACGAGCAGTACTTC